This T cell receptor beta chain is from a study of blood T cell repertoires in COVID-19. Study summary: Acute and convalescent COVID-19 specimens originated in the United States, Italy and Spain. T cells, B-cell-depleted T cells, or PBMCs provided the cDNA or gDNA that served as material.

TCRdb's table, derived via immunoSEQ multiplex PCR, lists solely in-frame clones and lacks some. The sample consists of about 200,000 clones, less than 90% of them appearing once. Germline loops: CDR1 SGDLS, CDR2 YYNGEE. CDR3 length: 12 amino acids. Trimming took off 7 bases at V and 2 bases at J, with 8 bases between the two ends. The receptor was isolated from a woman younger than 45 who had been exposed to COVID-19. The sample taken for sequencing was PBMCs or T cells enriched from blood (not recorded which). This chain links TRBV9 with TRBJ2-3, with D perhaps matching TRBD2 (5 bases). The CDR3 region is CASGGTTDTQYF. The CDR3 nucleotides are TGTGCCAGCGGAGGCACCACAGATACGCAGTATTTT. The whole variable domain, filled in from reference TRBV9 and TRBJ2-3, reads DSGVTQTPKHLITATGQRVTLRCSPRSGDLSVYWYQQSLDQGLQFLIQYYNGEERAKGNILERFSAQQFPDLHSELNLSSLELGDSALYFCASGGTTDTQYFGPGTRLTVL.